Sequencing of this T cell receptor beta chain was carried out in a study of shared clonotypes between healthy human individuals (dated by TCRdb to 2019 to 2021). At the level of the whole study: A few men and a couple of women, aged 18 to 49 years, made up the cohort. For each donor, CD4 naive and CD4 memory were each given three plates, CD8 naive was given two plates, and CD8 memory was given one plate. Blood TCR repertoires of about 5 healthy adults were deeply sequenced to estimate repertoire size and the extent of clonotype sharing between individuals. Libraries were prepared and TCR repertoires were sequenced by different laboratories using diverse techniques, in order to increase sequencing depth and limit assay-specific biases. Between about 0.94 and 8.9 billion PBMCs per donor were obtained by leukapheresis. On the study overall, not on this receptor specifically: Naive subsets generally had larger estimated clonotype richness than memory subsets. Pairwise subsampling indicated that sequencing depth was expected to affect the degree of clonotype sharing among donors. Sampling was restricted to blood, and TCR repertoires in tissue are likely to differ from TCR repertoires in blood. Because the study included only a small number of donors, the genetic and exposure-history diversity represented was limited. Even with the large sequencing depth, rarefaction of the sorted-subset datasets indicated that sequencing was incomplete. Sharing across a few donors was observed for about 5% of naive CD4, less than 4% of naive CD8, roughly 2.4% of memory CD4, and roughly 0.43% of memory CD8 clonotypes. Clonotypes shared by all four sorted-subset donors showed higher generation probabilities than non-shared clonotypes.

For the CD8 naive samples, CD45RO-negative cells were positively selected for CCR7, yielding a CD45RA+CCR7+ population from which TemRA cells were excluded. Donors were healthy HIV-negative adults with no recently reported acute infections or vaccinations. All donors were Caucasian adults living in Nashville, Tennessee, USA. After blood collection by leukapheresis, PBMCs were isolated using Ficoll-Histopaque density gradient centrifugation and then cryopreserved in the vapor phase of liquid nitrogen. Analytical flow cytometry was used to check the purity and quantity of each magnetically sorted T cell population. Genomic DNA was isolated from every sorted fraction and measured by UV absorbance on a Nanodrop 2000c. With respect to this clone: The antigen it recognizes is unknown. One base away there is no much larger clone; base qualities are not given.

TCR CDR3 regions were amplified from genomic DNA by multiplex PCR using the deep immunoSEQ assay. Genomic DNA extracted from each cell subset was distributed evenly over all wells of several immunoSEQ 96-well plates, and each plate served as one replicate. For sorted subsets, each replicate PCR was loaded with 200 ng genomic DNA, equivalent to roughly 30,000 T cell genomes. The purified libraries were quantified using a Qubit 3.0 fluorometer, sized with a Bioanalyzer 2100, and then quantified again using the KAPA Library Quantification kit. Every immunoSEQ 96-well plate was sequenced on a dedicated single-read 150-cycle Illumina NextSeq 550 flow cell. Turning to the authors' computational methods: Because only junctional sequences without quality scores were contained in the immunoSEQ output, filtering matching that applied to full-length reads could not be performed. To assign V/J genes and CDR3, sequences were annotated using PyIR, a Python wrapper for IgBLAST v1.9, with IMGT germline references. Any read was removed if the V/J assignment was weak (E-value above 1e-6), the CDR3 was missing, or the read contained stop codons, out-of-frame junctions, or ambiguous translated residues. A V3J clonotype was defined by an identical inferred V gene, J gene, and CDR3 amino acid sequence. Percentage overlap between repertoires was computed as shared unique clonotypes divided by the size of the smaller repertoire. Three approaches were used to assess repertoire richness: RTK rarefaction, the Chao1 estimator, and Recon v2.1 estimates of unobserved clonotypes. For all TCRbeta clonotypes obtained by the gDNA method from several donors, generation probabilities were computed with OLGA. In TCRdb, the immuneACCESS table is reduced to in-frame sequences with V and J assigned. These tables do not hold every clone; where another copy was compared, an unresolved V gene accounts for under half, and the others remain unexplained. V, J and clone size derive from that table, while D and trimming were established from the DNA sequence. This sample gives under 2,000,000 clones in total; over 85% of them show up just once. Around 1% of the sample goes to the ten largest clones.

The TCR was taken from a young man in good health. Specimen: naive CD8+ T cells sorted from blood. This sample's cell subset or site label indicates: CD45RA+CCR7+.

The sequence in DNA is TGTGCCAGCAGCTTCGGGGAAGGCACCGGGGAGCTGTTTTTT. Its translation reads: CASSFGEGTGELFF. The chain is assembled from TRBV11-3 and TRBJ2-2; TRBD2 might be the D gene, on 5 matching bases. Including the terminal cysteine and phenylalanine, the CDR3 comprises 14 residues. The entry retains the CDR3 DNA only, 42 bases that are in frame from base 1. The CDR1 and CDR2 encoded by the germline V gene are SGHNT and YENEEA. Trimming takes 3 bases from V and 4 bases from J, and the germline ends sit 9 bases apart.